A selection of T cell receptor beta chains follows, all from one sample in a study of T cell changes during pregnancy in multiple sclerosis. Sequencing was performed with immunoSEQ multiplex PCR; in TCRdb, only in-frame clones are kept and a portion is missing. The sample holds 70,000 to 95,000 clones, 93% seen once. Sequences were derived from peripheral blood, sampled in the second trimester of pregnancy. The receptors derive from a female donor with multiple sclerosis, enrolled in a pregnancy study. Both conserved end residues are part of each CDR3. The order of the fields is J gene, V gene, D gene, clone size, CDR3 protein, CDR3 DNA. D genes are given only for firm matches. The size of a clone is reported for some rows only, either as once, few or many, or as a class for expanded clones.

J: TRBJ2-4
V: TRBV15
D: .
size: .
CDR3: CATSLRAKNIQYF
DNA: TGTGCCACCAGTCTCCGGGCCAAAAACATTCAGTACTTC

J: TRBJ1-1
V: TRBV19
D: TRBD1
size: once
CDR3: CASLPGTGALNTEAFF
DNA: TGTGCCAGTCTTCCCGGGACAGGGGCCTTAAACACTGAAGCTTTCTTT

J: TRBJ2-5
V: TRBV14
D: TRBD2
size: .
CDR3: CASTELAGGTQYF
DNA: TGTGCCAGCACCGAACTAGCGGGCGGGACCCAGTACTTC

J: TRBJ1-3
V: TRBV7-3
D: TRBD1
size: .
CDR3: CASSLGTGLGNTIYF
DNA: TGTGCCAGCAGCTTGGGGACAGGTCTTGGAAACACCATATATTTT

J: TRBJ1-4
V: TRBV7-9
D: .
size: .
CDR3: CASSFTGLGEKLFF
DNA: TGTGCCAGCAGCTTCACAGGGCTAGGGGAAAAACTGTTTTTT

J: TRBJ2-7
V: TRBV2
D: TRBD1
size: .
CDR3: CASTRQGEAEQYF
DNA: TGTGCCAGCACCAGACAGGGCGAGGCCGAGCAGTACTTC

J: TRBJ2-1
V: TRBV18
D: .
size: .
CDR3: CASSPPGGTYNEQFF
DNA: TGTGCCAGCTCACCACCGGGGGGAACCTACAATGAGCAGTTCTTC

J: TRBJ1-1
V: TRBV6-5
D: .
size: once
CDR3: CASSPGGGTEAFF
DNA: TGTGCCAGCAGCCCGGGGGGAGGAACTGAAGCTTTCTTT

J: TRBJ2-3
V: TRBV5-1
D: TRBD1
size: .
CDR3: CASSSRTGGDTDTQYF
DNA: TGCGCCAGCAGCTCAAGGACAGGGGGAGACACAGATACGCAGTATTTT

J: TRBJ2-3
V: TRBV5-1
D: .
size: .
CDR3: CASSLELPTDTQYF
DNA: TGCGCCAGCAGCTTGGAGCTGCCCACAGATACGCAGTATTTT

J: TRBJ2-7
V: TRBV6-6
D: TRBD1
size: .
CDR3: CASSNRDRMLFYEQYF
DNA: TGTGCCAGCAGTAACCGGGACAGGATGCTTTTCTACGAGCAGTACTTC

J: TRBJ1-5
V: TRBV11-2
D: .
size: .
CDR3: CASRAAWRNQPQHF
DNA: TGTGCCAGCAGGGCGGCTTGGAGGAACCAGCCCCAGCATTTT

J: TRBJ2-3
V: TRBV5-8
D: .
size: .
CDR3: CASSRTSTDTQYF
DNA: TGTGCCAGCAGCCGGACAAGCACAGATACGCAGTATTTT

J: TRBJ1-4
V: TRBV13
D: .
size: .
CDR3: CASSIRTASNEKLFF
DNA: TGTGCCAGCAGCATTAGGACAGCCTCTAATGAAAAACTGTTTTTT

J: TRBJ1-1
V: TRBV2
D: TRBD1
size: .
CDR3: CASRTHPSGQRNTEAFF
DNA: TGTGCCAGCAGGACTCATCCATCGGGACAGAGGAACACTGAAGCTTTCTTT